These T cell receptor beta chains were read from a single sample in a study of yellow fever vaccine responses in identical twins. TCRdb redid the calling of the RT-PCR reads with MiXCR, one entry per CDR3 protein. The sample carries some 850 distinct CDR3 sequences, around 81% recorded once. Sequenced material: T cells from blood (PBMCs), unsorted or a sorted subset (not recorded which), taken before or after yellow fever vaccination (not recorded which). Every receptor here comes from a female donor who received the yellow fever vaccine. CDR3s include the opening cysteine and the closing phenylalanine or tryptophan. The order of the fields is J gene, V gene, D gene, clone size, CDR3 protein, CDR3 DNA. The D gene is left open where the match is weak. Clone size is given for some rows only: seen once, a few or many times, or a class if the clone is expanded.

J gene: TRBJ2-3
V gene: TRBV11-2
D gene: .
clone size: .
CDR3 protein: CASSSPGPSAPDTQYF
CDR3 DNA: TGTGCCAGCAGCTCCCCCGGGCCCAGCGCCCCAGATACGCAGTATTTT

J gene: TRBJ2-5
V gene: TRBV20-1
D gene: .
clone size: .
CDR3 protein: CSARDGSRAETQYF
CDR3 DNA: TGCAGTGCTAGAGATGGCTCTAGGGCGGAGACCCAGTACTTC

J gene: TRBJ1-2
V gene: TRBV4-1
D gene: TRBD1
clone size: .
CDR3 protein: CASSQGGQGNYGYTF
CDR3 DNA: TGCGCCAGCAGCCAAGGGGGACAGGGCAACTATGGCTACACCTTC

J gene: TRBJ1-1
V gene: TRBV10-3
D gene: .
clone size: .
CDR3 protein: CAISDGGLFTEAFF
CDR3 DNA: TGTGCCATCAGTGACGGGGGGCTGTTCACTGAAGCTTTCTTT

J gene: TRBJ2-7
V gene: TRBV28
D gene: .
clone size: .
CDR3 protein: CASSSGPYEQYF
CDR3 DNA: TGTGCCAGCAGCTCCGGACCCTACGAGCAGTACTTC

J gene: TRBJ1-2
V gene: TRBV15
D gene: .
clone size: .
CDR3 protein: CATSRDLGGSYGYTF
CDR3 DNA: TGTGCCACCAGCAGAGATCTGGGCGGGAGCTATGGCTACACCTTC

J gene: TRBJ2-5
V gene: TRBV6-1
D gene: TRBD1
clone size: .
CDR3 protein: CASNLDRGETQYF
CDR3 DNA: TGTGCCAGCAACCTCGACAGGGGCGAGACCCAGTACTTC

J gene: TRBJ1-5
V gene: TRBV15
D gene: .
clone size: once
CDR3 protein: CATSRDGSQPQHF
CDR3 DNA: TGTGCCACCAGCAGGGATGGGAGTCAGCCCCAGCATTTT

J gene: TRBJ2-2
V gene: TRBV4-3
D gene: .
clone size: .
CDR3 protein: CASSQESGTGELFF
CDR3 DNA: TGCGCCAGCAGCCAAGAAAGCGGCACCGGGGAGCTGTTTTTT

J gene: TRBJ2-3
V gene: TRBV6-1
D gene: .
clone size: .
CDR3 protein: CASTRGTLDSDTQYF
CDR3 DNA: TGTGCCAGCACTAGGGGGACCCTTGACTCAGATACGCAGTATTTT

J gene: TRBJ1-1
V gene: TRBV10-1
D gene: .
clone size: .
CDR3 protein: CASSENIGISPNTEAFF
CDR3 DNA: TGCGCCAGCAGTGAGAACATCGGGATTTCACCGAACACTGAAGCTTTCTTT

J gene: TRBJ1-3
V gene: TRBV10-1
D gene: .
clone size: .
CDR3 protein: CASSDPGSGNTIYF
CDR3 DNA: TGCGCCAGCAGTGACCCAGGGTCTGGAAACACCATATATTTT

J gene: TRBJ2-6
V gene: TRBV18
D gene: .
clone size: .
CDR3 protein: CASSPLRASSGANVLTF
CDR3 DNA: TGTGCCAGCTCACCACTACGGGCTAGCTCTGGGGCCAACGTCCTGACTTTC

J gene: TRBJ2-5
V gene: TRBV29-1
D gene: TRBD1
clone size: .
CDR3 protein: CSLHLGQQETQYF
CDR3 DNA: TGCAGCCTCCATCTGGGACAGCAAGAGACCCAGTACTTC

J gene: TRBJ1-2
V gene: TRBV11-3
D gene: TRBD1
clone size: .
CDR3 protein: CASSLPGQGGYGYTF
CDR3 DNA: TGTGCCAGCAGCTTACCGGGACAGGGGGGCTATGGCTACACCTTC

J gene: TRBJ2-3
V gene: TRBV15
D gene: .
clone size: .
CDR3 protein: CATSRDRGSSTDTQYF
CDR3 DNA: TGTGCCACCAGCAGAGATCGGGGTTCTAGCACAGATACGCAGTATTTT

J gene: TRBJ2-2
V gene: TRBV11-1
D gene: .
clone size: .
CDR3 protein: CASSLLPSENTGELFF
CDR3 DNA: TGTGCCAGCAGCTTACTTCCTAGCGAGAACACCGGGGAGCTGTTTTTT

J gene: TRBJ2-1
V gene: TRBV30
D gene: TRBD1
clone size: .
CDR3 protein: CAWSVLTGGYNEQFF
CDR3 DNA: TGTGCCTGGAGTGTACTGACAGGGGGCTACAATGAGCAGTTCTTC

J gene: TRBJ2-3
V gene: TRBV7-2
D gene: .
clone size: .
CDR3 protein: CASSLRERDTQYF
CDR3 DNA: TGTGCCAGCAGCCTACGGGAGAGGGATACGCAGTATTTT

J gene: TRBJ2-1
V gene: TRBV29-1
D gene: TRBD2
clone size: .
CDR3 protein: CSVGQGGRNEQFF
CDR3 DNA: TGCAGCGTTGGTCAGGGAGGGAGGAATGAGCAGTTCTTC

J gene: TRBJ2-5
V gene: TRBV5-8
D gene: TRBD2
clone size: .
CDR3 protein: CASSLRLAGDKTQYF
CDR3 DNA: TGTGCCAGCAGCTTGAGACTAGCGGGGGATAAGACCCAGTACTTC

J gene: TRBJ2-1
V gene: TRBV23-1
D gene: .
clone size: .
CDR3 protein: CASSQLAGQDEQFF
CDR3 DNA: TGCGCCAGCAGTCAACTAGCGGGACAGGATGAGCAGTTCTTC

J gene: TRBJ1-5
V gene: TRBV4-3
D gene: .
clone size: .
CDR3 protein: CASSQDKWEAQHF
CDR3 DNA: TGCGCCAGCAGCCAAGATAAATGGGAAGCCCAGCATTTT

J gene: TRBJ1-2
V gene: TRBV30
D gene: .
clone size: .
CDR3 protein: CAWRGVGYGYTF
CDR3 DNA: TGTGCCTGGAGGGGGGTAGGCTATGGCTACACCTTC

J gene: TRBJ2-4
V gene: TRBV12-3/TRBV12-4
D gene: .
clone size: .
CDR3 protein: CASSLWQGENIQYF
CDR3 DNA: TGTGCCAGCAGTTTGTGGCAGGGAGAAAACATTCAGTACTTC

J gene: TRBJ2-2
V gene: TRBV15
D gene: TRBD2
clone size: .
CDR3 protein: CATSIPGGWGTPNTGELFF
CDR3 DNA: TGTGCCACCAGCATCCCCGGGGGGTGGGGAACTCCGAACACCGGGGAGCTGTTTTTT

J gene: TRBJ1-5
V gene: TRBV18
D gene: .
clone size: .
CDR3 protein: CASSPVGNNQPQHF
CDR3 DNA: TGTGCCAGCTCACCGGTTGGGAACAATCAGCCCCAGCATTTT

J gene: TRBJ2-3
V gene: TRBV7-8
D gene: TRBD2
clone size: .
CDR3 protein: CASSFTYSGRKGDTQYF
CDR3 DNA: TGTGCCAGCAGTTTTACTTATAGCGGGAGAAAGGGAGATACGCAGTATTTT

J gene: TRBJ2-7
V gene: TRBV5-1
D gene: .
clone size: .
CDR3 protein: CASSLEGLLEQYF
CDR3 DNA: TGCGCCAGCAGCTTGGAAGGGCTCCTCGAGCAGTACTTC

J gene: TRBJ2-1
V gene: TRBV4-3
D gene: .
clone size: .
CDR3 protein: CASSQDGGTYNEQFF
CDR3 DNA: TGCGCCAGCAGCCAAGATGGCGGTACCTACAATGAGCAGTTCTTC

J gene: TRBJ2-2
V gene: TRBV2
D gene: TRBD1
clone size: .
CDR3 protein: CASEDRANTGELFF
CDR3 DNA: TGTGCCAGCGAAGACAGGGCGAACACCGGGGAGCTGTTTTTT

J gene: TRBJ2-1
V gene: TRBV6-1
D gene: TRBD1
clone size: once
CDR3 protein: CASSRGQGTYNEQFF
CDR3 DNA: TGTGCCAGCAGTCGCGGACAGGGGACTTACAATGAGCAGTTCTTC

J gene: TRBJ1-1
V gene: TRBV7-9
D gene: .
clone size: .
CDR3 protein: CASSLRGSEGTEAFF
CDR3 DNA: TGTGCCAGCAGCCTCCGTGGTTCCGAGGGCACTGAAGCTTTCTTT

J gene: TRBJ2-5
V gene: TRBV6-2/TRBV6-3
D gene: .
clone size: .
CDR3 protein: CASSSASGGAKTQYF
CDR3 DNA: TGTGCCAGCAGTTCCGCGTCGGGGGGCGCGAAGACCCAGTACTTC

J gene: TRBJ2-1
V gene: TRBV7-3
D gene: .
clone size: .
CDR3 protein: CASSSPRVAGNYNEQFF
CDR3 DNA: TGTGCCAGCAGCTCCCCCCGGGTTGCGGGGAACTACAATGAGCAGTTCTTC

J gene: TRBJ1-5
V gene: TRBV4-3
D gene: .
clone size: .
CDR3 protein: CASSQEPSQPQHF
CDR3 DNA: TGCGCCAGCAGCCAAGAGCCCAGTCAGCCCCAGCATTTT

J gene: TRBJ1-6
V gene: TRBV30
D gene: .
clone size: .
CDR3 protein: CAWSVDGRVSPLHF
CDR3 DNA: TGTGCCTGGAGTGTAGACGGCAGGGTTTCACCCCTCCACTTT